This entry is about one TCR beta chain. Clones were sequenced by immunoSEQ multiplex PCR, and TCRdb holds only the in-frame ones, with some missing. Altogether around 160,000 clones are present, approximately 90% being singletons, with the ten largest covering approximately 10%. The data belong to a study of blood T cell repertoires in COVID-19. The CDR3 loop spans 14 amino acids. Deletions cut 10 bases from V and 4 bases from J, with 17 bases between. The germline CDR1 and CDR2 sequences are MDHEN and SYDVKM. Sample: peripheral blood. V usage is TRBV28 and J usage is TRBJ2-1, with a tentative D call TRBD2 (7 bases). This clonotype was sampled from a woman between 65 and 79 years old with COVID-19, enrolled during active disease. The CDR3 region is CATLPGGPYNEQFF. The CDR3 DNA reads as TGTGCCACCCTCCCGGGGGGCCCTTACAATGAGCAGTTCTTC.